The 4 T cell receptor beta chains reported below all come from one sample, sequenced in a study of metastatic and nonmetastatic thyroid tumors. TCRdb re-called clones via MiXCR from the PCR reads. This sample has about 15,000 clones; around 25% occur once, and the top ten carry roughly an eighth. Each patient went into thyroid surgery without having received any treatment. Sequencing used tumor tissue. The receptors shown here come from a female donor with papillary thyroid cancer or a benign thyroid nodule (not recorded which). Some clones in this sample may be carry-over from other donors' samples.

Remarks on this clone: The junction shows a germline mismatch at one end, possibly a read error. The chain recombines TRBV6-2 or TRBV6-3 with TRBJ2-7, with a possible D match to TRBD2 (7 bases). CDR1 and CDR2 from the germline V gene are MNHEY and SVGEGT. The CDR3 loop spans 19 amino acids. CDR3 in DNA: TGTGCCATCAGTTACTCGAAGTGGCAGGGGAGAGCGGGATTGTACGAGCAGTACTTC. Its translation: CAISYSKWQGRAGLYEQYF.

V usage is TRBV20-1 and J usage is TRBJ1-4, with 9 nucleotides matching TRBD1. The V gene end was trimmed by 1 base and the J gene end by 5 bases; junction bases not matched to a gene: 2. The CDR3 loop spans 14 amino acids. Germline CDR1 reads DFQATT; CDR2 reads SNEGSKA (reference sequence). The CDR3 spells CSARVGTGNEKLFF. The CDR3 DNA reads TGCAGTGCTAGAGTTGGGACAGGGAATGAAAAACTGTTTTTT.

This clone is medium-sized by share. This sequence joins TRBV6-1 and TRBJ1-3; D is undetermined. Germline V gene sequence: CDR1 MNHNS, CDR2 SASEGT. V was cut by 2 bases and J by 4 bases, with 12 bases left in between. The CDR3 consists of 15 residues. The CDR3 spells CASSERTSGGNTIYF. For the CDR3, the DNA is TGTGCCAGCAGTGAACGGACTAGCGGGGGAAACACCATATATTTT.

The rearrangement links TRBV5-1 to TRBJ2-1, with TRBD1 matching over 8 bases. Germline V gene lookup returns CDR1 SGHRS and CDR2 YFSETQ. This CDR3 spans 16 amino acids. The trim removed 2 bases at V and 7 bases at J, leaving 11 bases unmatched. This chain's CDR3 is CASSFVTGTGGNEQFF. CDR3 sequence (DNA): TGCGCCAGCAGCTTCGTTACCGGGACAGGAGGTAATGAGCAGTTCTTC.